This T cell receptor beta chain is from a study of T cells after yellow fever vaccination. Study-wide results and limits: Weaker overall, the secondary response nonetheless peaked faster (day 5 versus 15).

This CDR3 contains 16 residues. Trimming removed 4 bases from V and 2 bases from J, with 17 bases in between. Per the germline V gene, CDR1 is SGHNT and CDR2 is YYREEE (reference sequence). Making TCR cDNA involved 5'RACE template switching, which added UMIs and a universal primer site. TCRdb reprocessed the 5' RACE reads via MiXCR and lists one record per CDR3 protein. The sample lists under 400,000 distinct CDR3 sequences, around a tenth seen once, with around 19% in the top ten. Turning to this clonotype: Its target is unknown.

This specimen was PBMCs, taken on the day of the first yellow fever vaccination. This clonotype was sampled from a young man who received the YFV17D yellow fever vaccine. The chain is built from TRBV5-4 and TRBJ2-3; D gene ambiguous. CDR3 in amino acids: CASSAFGNPYTDTQYF. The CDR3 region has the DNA TGTGCCAGCAGCGCCTTCGGCAACCCGTACACAGATACGCAGTATTTT.